These T cell receptor beta chains were read from a single sample in a study of shared clonotypes between healthy human individuals. TCRdb's copy holds only in-frame clones and misses some; the assay was immunoSEQ multiplex PCR. The table has hundreds of thousands of clones, about 79% seen once; the top ten hold 13%. Sequencing was done on a sample of PBMCs. These receptor sequences come from a woman between 35 and 50 years old in good health. Some clones in this sample may be carry-over from other donors' samples. Each CDR3 is given with its conserved first and last residue. The D gene is left open where the match is weak. Clone size is shown for a subset of rows, as once, few, many or a class of expanded clone.

j_gene	abundance	v_gene	d_gene	CDR3aa	CDR3nt
TRBJ2-7	NA	TRBV6-5	NA	CASSPTNYEQYF	TGTGCCAGCAGCCCGACTAACTACGAGCAGTACTTC
TRBJ2-3	NA	TRBV2	NA	CASRARADTQYF	TGTGCCAGCAGGGCTAGGGCAGATACGCAGTATTTT
TRBJ1-1	NA	TRBV7-8	NA	CASSLGREMGAFF	TGTGCCAGCAGCTTAGGTCGGGAGATGGGAGCTTTCTTT
TRBJ2-5	NA	TRBV2	NA	CASGPEETQYF	TGTGCCAGCGGCCCAGAAGAGACCCAGTACTTC
TRBJ1-1	NA	TRBV4-3	TRBD1	CASSHDRGARTEAFF	TGCGCCAGCAGCCACGACAGGGGGGCTAGAACTGAAGCTTTCTTT
TRBJ2-3	NA	TRBV28	NA	CASTSDWGIDTQYF	TGTGCCAGCACCAGTGACTGGGGGATAGATACGCAGTATTTT
TRBJ2-1	few	TRBV5-1	TRBD1	CASRTGQGAVYNEQFF	TGCGCCAGCAGAACGGGACAGGGAGCGGTTTACAATGAGCAGTTCTTC
TRBJ1-1	few	TRBV7-7	NA	CASSRWGEAFF	TGTGCTAGCAGCCGTTGGGGTGAAGCTTTCTTT
TRBJ2-1	NA	TRBV29-1	NA	CSVSRYSYNEQFF	TGCAGCGTTAGCAGATACTCCTACAATGAGCAGTTCTTC
TRBJ1-1	NA	TRBV9	NA	CASSVARQDPKAFF	TGTGCCAGCAGCGTAGCTCGGCAGGATCCGAAAGCTTTCTTT
TRBJ1-3	NA	TRBV7-9	NA	CASSLATLGGRNTIYF	TGTGCCAGCAGCTTAGCCACGTTGGGGGGCCGGAACACCATATATTTT
TRBJ2-3	NA	TRBV6-6	TRBD2	CASSLPGLALGDTQYF	TGTGCCAGCAGTTTACCGGGACTAGCGTTAGGAGATACGCAGTATTTT
TRBJ2-5	NA	TRBV28	NA	CASSLNGATQYF	TGTGCCAGCAGTTTAAATGGGGCGACCCAGTACTTC
TRBJ1-2	NA	TRBV18	NA	CASSPGFGGYGYTF	TGTGCCAGCTCACCAGGCTTCGGGGGCTATGGCTACACCTTC
TRBJ2-7	few	TRBV28	NA	CATPRTGPHPYEQYF	TGTGCCACCCCCCGGACGGGGCCCCATCCCTACGAGCAGTACTTC
TRBJ2-7	NA	TRBV2	NA	CASSGSGDSTYEQYF	TGTGCCAGCAGTGGGTCCGGGGACTCCACCTACGAGCAGTACTTC
TRBJ2-5	NA	TRBV6-5	NA	CASRTPSTETQYF	TGTGCCAGTAGGACACCTTCAACGGAGACCCAGTACTTC
TRBJ1-1	once	TRBV7-2	NA	CASRAGDRGWTEAFF	TGTGCCAGCAGAGCCGGGGACCGGGGGTGGACTGAAGCTTTCTTT
TRBJ2-5	NA	TRBV5-8	TRBD2	CASSLWEASGVQETQYF	TGTGCCAGCAGCTTGTGGGAGGCTAGCGGGGTTCAAGAGACCCAGTACTTC
TRBJ1-4	NA	TRBV13	NA	CASSLGREIEKLFF	TGTGCCAGCAGCTTAGGCAGGGAGATTGAAAAACTGTTTTTT
TRBJ1-5	NA	TRBV7-8	TRBD1	CASSIRTGGFNQPQHF	TGTGCCAGCAGCATACGGACAGGGGGCTTCAATCAGCCCCAGCATTTT
TRBJ2-5	NA	TRBV30	NA	CAWSVTEGETQYF	TGTGCCTGGAGTGTAACGGAGGGCGAGACCCAGTACTTC
TRBJ1-5	NA	TRBV2	NA	CASDLWGSNQPQHF	TGTGCCAGCGATCTGTGGGGTAGCAATCAGCCCCAGCATTTT
TRBJ2-1	NA	TRBV7-8	NA	CASSRQGGAYNEQFF	TGTGCCAGCAGCCGCCAGGGGGGAGCCTACAATGAGCAGTTCTTC
TRBJ2-2	NA	TRBV7-9	NA	CASSFAGGELFF	TGTGCCAGCAGCTTTGCTGGGGGGGAGCTGTTTTTT
TRBJ2-1	NA	TRBV7-2	TRBD1	CASSLGRQGYEQFF	TGTGCCAGCAGCTTAGGACGACAGGGGTATGAGCAGTTCTTC
TRBJ2-1	NA	TRBV11-2	TRBD2	CASSVLAGAPGDEQFF	TGTGCCAGCAGTGTGCTAGCGGGAGCCCCGGGCGATGAGCAGTTCTTC
TRBJ2-3	NA	TRBV5-1	NA	CASSKQGETDTQYF	TGCGCCAGCAGCAAACAGGGAGAGACAGATACGCAGTATTTT
TRBJ2-2	NA	TRBV29-1	NA	CSVEITTGELFF	TGCAGCGTTGAAATAACAACCGGGGAGCTGTTTTTT
TRBJ2-3	NA	TRBV9	NA	CASSVTSGTDTQYF	TGTGCCAGCAGCGTAACAAGCGGCACAGATACGCAGTATTTT
TRBJ2-1	once	TRBV7-9	NA	CASSPTGYSYNEQFF	TGTGCCAGCAGTCCCACAGGGTACTCCTACAATGAGCAGTTCTTC
TRBJ2-6	NA	TRBV18	NA	CASSPSGANVLTF	TGTGCCAGCTCACCTTCTGGGGCCAACGTCCTGACTTTC
TRBJ2-5	NA	TRBV5-6	NA	CASSLYAGQETQYF	TGTGCCAGCAGCTTGTACGCAGGGCAAGAGACCCAGTACTTC
TRBJ1-5	once	TRBV6-1	NA	CASSETRTLGVNQPQHF	TGTGCCAGCAGTGAAACAAGGACTCTTGGGGTCAATCAGCCCCAGCATTTT
TRBJ1-1	NA	TRBV7-3	TRBD1	CASSRDSQTEAFF	TGTGCCAGCAGTAGGGACAGTCAAACTGAAGCTTTCTTT
TRBJ2-7	once	TRBV15	NA	CATSRGRAGLSGEQYF	TGTGCCACCAGCAGAGGTAGGGCAGGGCTTTCGGGCGAGCAGTACTTC
TRBJ1-2	NA	TRBV18	TRBD1	CASSPREGAGYGYTF	TGTGCCAGCTCACCAAGAGAGGGGGCGGGCTATGGCTACACCTTC